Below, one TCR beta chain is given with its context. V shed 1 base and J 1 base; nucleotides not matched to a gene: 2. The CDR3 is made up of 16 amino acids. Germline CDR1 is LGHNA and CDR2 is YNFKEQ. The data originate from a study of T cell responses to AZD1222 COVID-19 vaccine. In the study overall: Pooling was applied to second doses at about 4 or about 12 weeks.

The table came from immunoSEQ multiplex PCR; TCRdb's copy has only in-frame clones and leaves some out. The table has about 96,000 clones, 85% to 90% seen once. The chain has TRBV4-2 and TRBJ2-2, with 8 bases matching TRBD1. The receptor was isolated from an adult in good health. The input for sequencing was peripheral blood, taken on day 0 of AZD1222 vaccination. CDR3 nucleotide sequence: TGTGCCAGCAGCCAAGGGACAGGGATGAACACCGGGGAGCTGTTTTTT. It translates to CASSQGTGMNTGELFF.